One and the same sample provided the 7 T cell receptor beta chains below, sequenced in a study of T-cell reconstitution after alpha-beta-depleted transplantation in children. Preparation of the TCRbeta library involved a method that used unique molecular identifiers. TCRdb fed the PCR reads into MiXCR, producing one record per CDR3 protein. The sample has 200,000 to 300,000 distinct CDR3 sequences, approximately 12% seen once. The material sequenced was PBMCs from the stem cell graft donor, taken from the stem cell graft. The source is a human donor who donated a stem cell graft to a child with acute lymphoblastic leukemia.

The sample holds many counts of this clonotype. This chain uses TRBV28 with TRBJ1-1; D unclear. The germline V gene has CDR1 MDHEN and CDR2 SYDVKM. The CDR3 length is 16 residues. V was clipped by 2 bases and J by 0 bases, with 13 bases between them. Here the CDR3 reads CASSLSRDWVNTEAFF. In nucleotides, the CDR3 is TGTGCCAGCAGTTTAAGCCGGGATTGGGTGAACACTGAAGCTTTCTTT.

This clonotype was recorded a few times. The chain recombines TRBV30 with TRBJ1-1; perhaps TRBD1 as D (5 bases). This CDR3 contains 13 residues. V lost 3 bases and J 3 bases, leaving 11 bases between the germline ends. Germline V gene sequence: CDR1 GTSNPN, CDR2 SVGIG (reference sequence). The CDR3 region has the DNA TGTGCCTGGAGCGACAGACGGGACACTGAAGCTTTCTTT. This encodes CAWSDRRDTEAFF.

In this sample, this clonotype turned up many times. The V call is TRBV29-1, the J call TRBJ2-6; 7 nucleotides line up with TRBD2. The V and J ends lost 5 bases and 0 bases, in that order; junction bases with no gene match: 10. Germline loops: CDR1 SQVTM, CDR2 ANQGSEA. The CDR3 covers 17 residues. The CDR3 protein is CSVLAQGGPSGANVLTF. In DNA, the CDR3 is TGCAGCGTTTTGGCGCAGGGAGGGCCCTCTGGGGCCAACGTCCTGACTTTC. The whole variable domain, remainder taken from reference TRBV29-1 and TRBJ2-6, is SAVISQKPSRDICQRGTSLTIQCQVDSQVTMMFWYRQQPGQSLTLIATANQGSEATYESGFVIDKFPISRPNLTFSTLTVSNMSPEDSSIYLCSVLAQGGPSGANVLTFGAGSRLTVL.

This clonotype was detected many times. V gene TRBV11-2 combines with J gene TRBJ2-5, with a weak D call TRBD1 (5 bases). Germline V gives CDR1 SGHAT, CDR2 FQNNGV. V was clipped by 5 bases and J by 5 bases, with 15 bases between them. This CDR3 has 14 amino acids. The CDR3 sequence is CASSPEGDRETQYF. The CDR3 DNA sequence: TGTGCCAGCAGCCCCGAAGGGGATCGGGAGACCCAGTACTTC.

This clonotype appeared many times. This chain's CDR3 is CATAGEGNQPQHF. CDR3 bases: TGTGCCACCGCCGGGGAAGGCAATCAGCCCCAGCATTTT. This chain links TRBV10-3 with TRBJ1-5, with no clear D. This CDR3 is built from 13 residues. Germline V CDR1 and CDR2: ENHRY, SYGVKD. V lost 10 bases and J 2 bases, leaving 12 bases between the germline ends.

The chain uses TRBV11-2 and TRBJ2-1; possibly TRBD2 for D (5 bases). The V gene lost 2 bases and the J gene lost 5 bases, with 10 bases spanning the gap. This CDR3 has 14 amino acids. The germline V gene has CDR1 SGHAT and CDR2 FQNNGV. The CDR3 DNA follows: TGTGCCAGCAGCTTACCCGGGATCCACAATGAGCAGTTCTTC. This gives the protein CASSLPGIHNEQFF.

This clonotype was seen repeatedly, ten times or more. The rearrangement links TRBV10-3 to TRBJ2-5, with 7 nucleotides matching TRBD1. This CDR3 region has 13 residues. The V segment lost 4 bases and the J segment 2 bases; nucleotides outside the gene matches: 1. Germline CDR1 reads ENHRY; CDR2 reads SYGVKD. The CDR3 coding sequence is TGTGCCATCAGTGTGGGACAGCAAGAGACCCAGTACTTC. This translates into CAISVGQQETQYF.